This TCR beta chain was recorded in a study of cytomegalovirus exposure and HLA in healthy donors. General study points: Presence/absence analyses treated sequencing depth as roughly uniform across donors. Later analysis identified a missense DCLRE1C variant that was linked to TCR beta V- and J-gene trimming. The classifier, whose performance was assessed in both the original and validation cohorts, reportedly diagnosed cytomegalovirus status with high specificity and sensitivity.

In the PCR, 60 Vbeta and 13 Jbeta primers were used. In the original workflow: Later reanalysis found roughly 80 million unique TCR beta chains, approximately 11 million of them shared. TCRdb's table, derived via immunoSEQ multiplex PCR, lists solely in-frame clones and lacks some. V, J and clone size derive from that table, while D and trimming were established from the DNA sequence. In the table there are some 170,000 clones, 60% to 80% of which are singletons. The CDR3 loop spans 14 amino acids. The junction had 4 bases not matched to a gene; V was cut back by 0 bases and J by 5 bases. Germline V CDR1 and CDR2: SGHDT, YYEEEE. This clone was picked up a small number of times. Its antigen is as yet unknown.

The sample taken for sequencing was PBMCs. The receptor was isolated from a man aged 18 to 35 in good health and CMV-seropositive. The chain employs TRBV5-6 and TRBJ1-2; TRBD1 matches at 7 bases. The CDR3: CASSLGLQGYGYTF. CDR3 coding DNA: TGTGCCAGCAGCTTGGGGTTACAGGGGTATGGCTACACCTTC. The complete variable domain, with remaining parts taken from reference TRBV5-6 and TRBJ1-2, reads DAGVTQSPTHLIKTRGQQVTLRCSPKSGHDTVSWYQQALGQGPQFIFQYYEEEERQRGNFPDRFSGHQFPNYSSELNVNALLLGDSALYLCASSLGLQGYGYTFGSGTRLTVV.